The 21 T cell receptor beta chains listed next were all sequenced from one sample in a study of T-cell memory formation after mild COVID-19. TCRdb itself ran the 5' RACE reads through MiXCR, one entry per CDR3 protein. The data show approximately 300,000 distinct CDR3 sequences, around a sixth seen once. Sequenced material: PBMCs or a T cell subset sorted from them (not recorded which). Receptor source: a man in his late teens or twenties who had mild COVID-19 (a few samples of this study predate the infection). Cell type and time point are not known.

Only a few counts were recorded for this clonotype. V usage is TRBV7-6 and J usage is TRBJ2-7, with D unresolved. This CDR3 contains 13 residues. V lost 4 bases, J lost 2 bases, and 9 bases lay in between. Looked up from germline, CDR1 is SGHVS and CDR2 is FNYEAQ. The chain's CDR3 is CASSSAEAYEQYF. The CDR3 nucleotides read TGTGCCAGCAGCTCTGCGGAAGCCTACGAGCAGTACTTC.

This clonotype was found a few times. This chain connects TRBV6-1 to TRBJ2-7; 9 bases line up with TRBD1. With 3 bases clipped from V and 2 bases from J, the junction kept 2 bases outside the gene matches. CDR3 size: 14 residues. The germline CDR1 and CDR2 sequences are MNHNS and SASEGT. The CDR3 loop is CASSERTGAYEQYV. DNA of the CDR3: TGTGCCAGCAGTGAGAGGACAGGGGCCTACGAGCAGTACGTC.

The rearrangement uses TRBV5-1 and TRBJ1-2; D uncertain. V lost 3 bases and J lost 4, with 10 bases in between. The CDR3 contains 13 residues. Looked up from germline, CDR1 is SGHRS and CDR2 is YFSETQ. In DNA form, the CDR3 reads TGCGCCAGCAGCTCCGGGGAAACCTATGGCTACACCTTC. This encodes CASSSGETYGYTF.

This clonotype was detected ten times or more. The chain is built from TRBV5-1 and TRBJ2-5; D not certain. Germline CDR1 SGHRS, CDR2 YFSETQ. V was pared by 0 bases and J by 4 bases, with 7 bases between. The CDR3 covers 13 residues. This CDR3 reads CASSLGSLETQYF. The CDR3 bases are TGCGCCAGCAGCTTGGGATCGTTAGAGACCCAGTACTTC.

This clonotype was found a few times. The gene calls are TRBV4-3 and TRBJ2-3; D gene ambiguous. Between the trimmed V and J ends, which lost 0 bases and 3 bases, there was a span of 10 bases. Per the germline V gene, CDR1 is LGHNA and CDR2 is YSLEER. The length of the CDR3 is 15 residues. CDR3 region: CASSQEMWGTDTQYF. The CDR3 DNA reads as TGCGCCAGCAGCCAAGAAATGTGGGGTACAGATACGCAGTATTTT.

This clonotype has a handful of counts. The genes are TRBV7-3 and TRBJ2-5; 8 nucleotides agree with TRBD2. The CDR3 has 15 residues. With V trimmed by 3 bases and J by 1 base, 4 bases remained unmatched. Germline V gives CDR1 SGHTA, CDR2 FQGTGA. CDR3 sequence (DNA): TGTGCCAGCAGCTTTAGCGGGGCAATCCAAGAGACCCAGTACTTC. It is translated as CASSFSGAIQETQYF.

The chain combines TRBV9 with TRBJ1-1; the D gene is possibly TRBD1 (5 bases). The CDR3 consists of 14 residues. Trimming removed 0 bases from V and 4 bases from J, with 10 bases in between. Germline CDR1 reads SGDLS; CDR2 reads YYNGEE. CDR3 bases: TGTGCCAGCAGCGTAGTCCCAGGGATCACTGAAGCTTTCTTT. Amino acids: CASSVVPGITEAFF.

The chain joins TRBV3-1 to TRBJ1-1, with 7 positions matching TRBD1. Trimming removed 8 bases from V and 0 bases from J; junction bases left unmatched: 3. Germline CDR1 LGHDT, CDR2 YNNKEL (reference sequence). The CDR3 is made up of 13 amino acids. CDR3 in amino acids: CASQQGMNTEAFF. In DNA form, the CDR3 reads TGTGCCAGCCAACAGGGGATGAACACTGAAGCTTTCTTT.

This clonotype was detected only a few times. The rearrangement uses TRBV6-6 and TRBJ2-7; no clear D. V was shortened by 5 bases and J by 1 base, with 9 bases between the two germline ends. The CDR3 covers 13 residues. Germline lookup yields CDR1 MNHNY and CDR2 SVGAGI (reference sequence). This CDR3 is CASSPTVSYEQYV. CDR3 DNA: TGTGCCAGCAGTCCGACGGTTTCCTACGAGCAGTACGTC.

This clonotype was recorded only once. The chain recombines TRBV4-1 with TRBJ1-5; D uncertain. Per germline, CDR1 MGHRA and CDR2 YSYEKL. The V end lost 4 bases, the J end lost 1 base, and 11 bases lay between the germline ends. The CDR3 consists of 15 residues. DNA of the CDR3: TGCGCCAGCAGCCCCCGACATATCAGCAATCAGCCCCAGCATTTT. Translated, it gives CASSPRHISNQPQHF.

This clonotype has a handful of counts. V is TRBV12-3 or TRBV12-4 and J is TRBJ2-1, with TRBD2 matching over 15 bases. V trimming: 5 bases; J trimming: 6 bases; junction bases outside the gene matches: 8. The CDR3 contains 17 residues. The CDR3 protein is CASSPRTSGGVSNEQFF. CDR3 nucleotide sequence: TGTGCCAGCAGTCCTCGGACTAGCGGGGGGGTTAGCAATGAGCAGTTCTTC.

In its sample, this clonotype was seen many times. CDR3: CASSLTGALSTQYF. The CDR3 DNA sequence: TGTGCCAGCAGCTTGACAGGGGCCCTGTCGACCCAGTACTTC. J is TRBJ2-5 and V is TRBV5-6, with 7 bases that match TRBD1. Germline lookup yields CDR1 SGHDT and CDR2 YYEEEE. J lost 7 bases, V lost 1 base, and 7 bases had no gene match. The CDR3 runs 14 residues.

At least ten counts were recorded for this clonotype. This rearrangement joins TRBV7-2 to TRBJ1-1; D is perhaps TRBD1 (6 bases). Germline V gene data show CDR1 as SGHTA and CDR2 as FQGNSA. The length of the CDR3 is 11 residues. Trimming shortened V by 2 bases and J by 11 bases, and 9 bases separated the two germline ends. The CDR3 loop reads CASSLRGAAFF. The CDR3 DNA reads TGTGCCAGCAGCTTACGGGGGGCCGCTTTCTTT.

This sequence joins TRBV12-3 or TRBV12-4 and TRBJ1-4; 8 positions agree with TRBD1. V shed 5 bases, J shed 5 bases, and the junction held 4 bases outside the gene matches. The CDR3 is 14 residues long. The CDR3 here is CASSPRDRNEKLFF. CDR3 nucleotides: TGTGCCAGCAGTCCCCGGGACAGGAATGAAAAACTGTTTTTT.

The chain links TRBV19 to TRBJ1-5, with D possibly TRBD1 on 5 matching bases. Germline V gene data show CDR1 as LNHDA and CDR2 as SQIVND (reference sequence). The ends were cut back, 5 bases at V and 6 bases at J, with 14 bases in the middle. The CDR3 is 14 residues long. DNA of the CDR3: TGTGCCAGTAGTTTCAGGGTACTGGGTCAGCCCCAGCATTTT. Its protein product is CASSFRVLGQPQHF.

This clonotype was counted only a few times. The chain carries TRBV5-1 and TRBJ1-1; unclear D gene. Germline V gene sequence: CDR1 SGHRS, CDR2 YFSETQ. Between the trimmed V and J ends, which lost 1 base and 1 base, there was a span of 8 bases. The CDR3 extends over 14 amino acids. As DNA, the CDR3 is TGCGCCAGCAGCTTGTTACGGGAGAACACTGAAGCTTTCTTT. Its protein product is CASSLLRENTEAFF.

This clonotype has a count of ten or more. The genes are TRBV20-1 and TRBJ1-6, with 9 bases fitting TRBD1. Per germline, CDR1 DFQATT and CDR2 SNEGSKA (reference sequence). The CDR3 length is 15 residues. J lost 8 bases, V lost 7 bases, and 12 bases had no gene match. The CDR3 spells CSVDPGTGFDSPLHF. The CDR3 DNA reads as TGCAGTGTCGACCCCGGGACAGGGTTTGATTCACCCCTCCACTTT.

The sample holds many counts of this clonotype. This sequence joins TRBV20-1 and TRBJ1-5; possible D gene TRBD1, 5 bases. This CDR3 is built from 16 residues. CDR1 DFQATT and CDR2 SNEGSKA come from the germline V gene (reference sequence). V gave up 1 base and J gave up 5 bases, with 18 bases separating them. CDR3 bases: TGCAGTGCTAGAGTTCCACGGGGCCTTGAGGATCAGCCCCAGCATTTT. Its protein is CSARVPRGLEDQPQHF.

This clonotype has just a few counts. The chain has TRBV7-3 and TRBJ2-3; D is ambiguous. This CDR3 region has 15 residues. The ends were cut back, 5 bases at V and 1 base at J, with 13 bases in the middle. Germline CDR1 SGHTA, CDR2 FQGTGA. The CDR3 DNA follows: TGTGCCAGCAGCCCCGCCCGGGCCCGCACAGATACGCAGTATTTT. Translation gives CASSPARARTDTQYF.

The gene calls are TRBV5-1 and TRBJ2-3; 10 bases line up with TRBD1. CDR3 length: 15 residues. V trimming: 5 bases; J trimming: 3 bases; junction bases outside the gene matches: 6. Germline lookup yields CDR1 SGHRS and CDR2 YFSETQ. DNA of the CDR3: TGCGCCAGCAGGGTGACAGGGGGCTATACAGATACGCAGTATTTT. This gives the protein CASRVTGGYTDTQYF.

The table lists this clonotype with many counts. The chain recombines TRBV12-3 or TRBV12-4 with TRBJ2-3; 8 bases are a match to TRBD2. The CDR3 runs to 13 residues. The ends lost 7 bases at V and 5 bases at J; junction bases unmatched: 5. This CDR3 reads CASTSSGGDTQYF. The DNA of the CDR3 is TGTGCCAGCACCTCAAGCGGGGGAGATACGCAGTATTTT.